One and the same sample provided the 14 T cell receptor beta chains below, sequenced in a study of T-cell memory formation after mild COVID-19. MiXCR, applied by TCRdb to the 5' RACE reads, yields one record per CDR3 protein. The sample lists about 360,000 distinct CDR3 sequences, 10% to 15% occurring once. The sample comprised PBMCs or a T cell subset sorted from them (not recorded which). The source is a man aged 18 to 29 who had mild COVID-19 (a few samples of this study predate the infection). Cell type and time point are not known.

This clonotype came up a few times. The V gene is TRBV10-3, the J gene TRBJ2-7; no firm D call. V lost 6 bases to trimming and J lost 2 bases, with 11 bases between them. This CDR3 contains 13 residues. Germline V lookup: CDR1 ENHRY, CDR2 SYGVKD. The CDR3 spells CAIRRTDAYEQYF. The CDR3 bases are TGTGCCATCAGGAGGACGGATGCCTACGAGCAGTACTTC.

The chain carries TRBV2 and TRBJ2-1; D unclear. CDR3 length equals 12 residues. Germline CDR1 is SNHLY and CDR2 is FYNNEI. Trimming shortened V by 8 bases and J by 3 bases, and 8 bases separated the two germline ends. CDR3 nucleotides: TGTGCCAGCGGCCGGGTCTACAATGAGCAGTTCTTC. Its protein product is CASGRVYNEQFF.

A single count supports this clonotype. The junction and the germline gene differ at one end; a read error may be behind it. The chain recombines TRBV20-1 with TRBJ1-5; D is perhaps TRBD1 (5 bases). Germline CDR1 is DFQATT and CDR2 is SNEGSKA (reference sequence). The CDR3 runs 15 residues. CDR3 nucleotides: TGCAGTGCAGCGGGACCGGGAATCGGCGATCAGCCACAGCATTTT. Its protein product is CSAAGPGIGDQPQHF.

As DNA, the CDR3 is TGCAGTGCTACAGGGACAGGGGGCCGGGGAGGCACTGAAGCTTTCTTT. It encodes CSATGTGGRGGTEAFF. The chain employs TRBV20-1 and TRBJ1-1, with TRBD1 matching 12 bases. This CDR3 is built from 16 residues. With 4 bases clipped from V and 4 bases from J, the junction kept 10 bases outside the gene matches. From germline, CDR1 is DFQATT and CDR2 SNEGSKA (reference sequence).

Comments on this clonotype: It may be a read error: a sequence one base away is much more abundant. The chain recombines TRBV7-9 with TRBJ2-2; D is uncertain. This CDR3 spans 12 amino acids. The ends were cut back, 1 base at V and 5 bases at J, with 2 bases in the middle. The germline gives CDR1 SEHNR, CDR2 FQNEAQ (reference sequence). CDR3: CASSLETGELFF. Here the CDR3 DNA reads TGTGCCAGCAGCTTAGAAACCGGGGAGCTGTTTTTT.

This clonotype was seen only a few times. The chain's CDR3 is CASSPRTGGNSPLHF. For the CDR3, the DNA is TGTGCCAGCAGTCCACGGACAGGGGGTAATTCACCCCTCCACTTT. This sequence joins TRBV12-3 or TRBV12-4 and TRBJ1-6; TRBD1 matches 10 bases. The CDR3 totals 15 residues. Trimming took 5 bases from V and 6 from J; bases not matched to a gene: 4.

The CDR3, as DNA: TGTGCCAGCAGCTACAGAAATTGGCAGATCAACTATGGCTACACCTTC. This encodes CASSYRNWQINYGYTF. The chain joins TRBV7-2 to TRBJ1-2; D is unclear. The CDR3 has 16 residues. The germline CDR1 and CDR2 sequences are SGHTA and FQGNSA. Between the trimmed V and J ends, which lost 4 bases and 2 bases, there was a span of 17 bases.

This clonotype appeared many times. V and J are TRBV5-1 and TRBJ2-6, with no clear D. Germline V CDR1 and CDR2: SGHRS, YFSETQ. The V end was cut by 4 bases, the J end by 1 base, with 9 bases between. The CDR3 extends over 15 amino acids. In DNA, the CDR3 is TGCGCCAGCAGCCTCGACCCGTCTGGGGCCAACGTCCTGACTTTC. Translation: CASSLDPSGANVLTF.

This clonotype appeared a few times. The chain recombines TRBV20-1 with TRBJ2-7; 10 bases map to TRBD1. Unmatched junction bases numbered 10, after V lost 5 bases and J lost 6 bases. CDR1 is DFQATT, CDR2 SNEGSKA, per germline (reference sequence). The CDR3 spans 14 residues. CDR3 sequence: CSAPGTGVYGEQYV. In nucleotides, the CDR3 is TGCAGTGCTCCCGGGACAGGGGTTTACGGCGAGCAGTACGTC.

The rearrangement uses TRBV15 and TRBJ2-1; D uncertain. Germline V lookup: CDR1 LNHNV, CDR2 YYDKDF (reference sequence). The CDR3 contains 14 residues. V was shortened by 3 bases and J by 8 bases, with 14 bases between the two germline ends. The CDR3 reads CATSSEGLIDEQFF. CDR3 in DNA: TGTGCCACCAGCAGTGAAGGCCTCATCGATGAGCAGTTCTTC.

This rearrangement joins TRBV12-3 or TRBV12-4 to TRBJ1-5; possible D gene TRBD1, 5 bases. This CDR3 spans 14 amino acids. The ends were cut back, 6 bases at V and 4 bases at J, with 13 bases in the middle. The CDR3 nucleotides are TGTGCCAGCAGGCGAGGGACCCTTAATCAGCCCCAGCATTTT. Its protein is CASRRGTLNQPQHF.

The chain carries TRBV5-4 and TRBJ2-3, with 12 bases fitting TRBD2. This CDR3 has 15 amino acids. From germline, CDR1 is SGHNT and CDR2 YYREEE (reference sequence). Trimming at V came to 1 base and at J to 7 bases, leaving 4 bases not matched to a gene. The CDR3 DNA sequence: TGTGCCAGCAGCTTGTCTAGCGGGGGGGCGAATACGCAGTATTTT. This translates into CASSLSSGGANTQYF.

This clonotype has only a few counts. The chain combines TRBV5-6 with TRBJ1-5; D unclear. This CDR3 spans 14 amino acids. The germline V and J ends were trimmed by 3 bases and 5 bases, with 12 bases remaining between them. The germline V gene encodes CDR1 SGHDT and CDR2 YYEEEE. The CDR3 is CASSSLWGDQPQHF. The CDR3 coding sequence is TGTGCCAGCAGCTCCCTCTGGGGAGATCAGCCCCAGCATTTT.

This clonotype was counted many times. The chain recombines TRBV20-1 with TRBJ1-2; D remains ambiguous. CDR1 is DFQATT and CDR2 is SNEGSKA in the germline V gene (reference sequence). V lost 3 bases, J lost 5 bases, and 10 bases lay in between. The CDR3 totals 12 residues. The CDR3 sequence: CSASRRDYGYTF. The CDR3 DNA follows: TGCAGTGCTAGTCGGAGGGATTATGGCTACACCTTC.